The clone carrying this T cell receptor (beta chain) has ten or more counts. The antigen remains undetermined. This sample is drawn from a study of T-cell reconstitution after alpha-beta-depleted transplantation in children. The library targeted TCRbeta and was prepared with unique molecular identifiers. In TCRdb, the PCR reads were re-called with MiXCR into one record per CDR3 protein. The data show a few hundred thousand distinct CDR3 sequences, around 13% seen once. General study points: When one year had passed after transplant, most T-cell counts and diversity came from newly produced T cells. About two months after transplant, alpha-beta T cells reportedly came from several hundred expanded graft clones.

Germline loops: CDR1 DFQATT, CDR2 SNEGSKA (reference sequence). The V and J ends lost 6 bases and 4 bases, in that order; junction bases with no gene match: 6. CDR3 length equals 15 residues. The rearrangement uses TRBV20-1 and TRBJ2-2; 12 bases are a match to TRBD2. The receptor's source is a male patient aged 10 to 17 who had a stem cell transplant for acute myeloid leukemia, so the T cells may come from the graft donor. The specimen was PBMCs, mostly from graft donor cells, collected 360 days after TCRalphabeta/CD19-depleted stem cell transplant. The CDR3 loop is CSAASGRGATGELFF. DNA for the CDR3: TGCAGTGCCGCTAGCGGGAGGGGGGCCACCGGGGAGCTGTTTTTT.